These T cell receptor beta chains were read from a single sample in a study of cytomegalovirus exposure and HLA in healthy donors. TCRdb keeps only in-frame clones here, not all; method: immunoSEQ multiplex PCR. The table shows approximately 210,000 clones, with 60% to 80% occurring only once. The sequencing sample was made of PBMCs. The receptors here all came from a male donor in good health and CMV-seronegative. The CDR3 runs from the conserved cysteine through the conserved F or W. Fields, in order: V gene, clone size, D gene, J gene, CDR3 protein. The D gene is left open where the match is weak. Clone size is stated in some rows and not others, as once, few, many or a class when expanded.

>TRBV29-1|NA|NA|NA
CSVVGRTSSYEQYF
>TRBV5-1|NA|NA|TRBJ1-1
CASNMNTEAFF
>TRBV6-5|NA|NA|TRBJ1-3
CASSRGLISGNTIYF
>TRBV6-5|NA|NA|TRBJ1-2
CASSYSAGPYGYTF
>TRBV6-1|NA|NA|TRBJ1-4
CASTLGGSGEKLFF
>TRBV28|NA|NA|TRBJ2-3
CASISLATDTQYF
>TRBV6-1|NA|NA|TRBJ1-4
CASSYSHPFEKLFF
>TRBV7-9|once|NA|TRBJ2-7
CASSETDGSYEQYF
>TRBV6-5|NA|TRBD2|TRBJ2-7
CASSYSSGSFSYEQYF
>TRBV11-2|NA|NA|TRBJ1-6
CASSLDTRGSSYNSPLHF
>TRBV30|NA|NA|TRBJ2-7
CAWSATWDNEQYF
>TRBV14|NA|NA|TRBJ2-5
CASSQDEVRAAQETQYF
>TRBV27|NA|TRBD1|TRBJ1-1
CASRTGGANTEAFF
>TRBV7-9|NA|TRBD2|TRBJ2-3
CASSPRLAGLSTDTQYF
>TRBV18|NA|TRBD2|TRBJ2-7
CASSPWAGRDEQYF
>TRBV29-1|NA|TRBD1|TRBJ2-7
CSVRHRGPRSYEQYF
>TRBV29-1|NA|TRBD2|TRBJ2-1
CSVEGGGTRLDEQFF
>TRBV15|NA|NA|TRBJ2-5
CATSNAWETQYF
>TRBV23-1|NA|TRBD1|TRBJ2-2
CASSQLFGVNAGHRGRGTGELFF
>TRBV20-1|few|NA|TRBJ2-5
CSAARGETQYF
>TRBV28|NA|NA|TRBJ2-5
CASRYFQRSQETQYF
>TRBV27|NA|NA|TRBJ1-1
CASSFFFKSVNTEAFF
>TRBV27|NA|NA|TRBJ2-3
CASSSRGVVNTQYF
>TRBV28|NA|NA|TRBJ2-7
CASSIPPYEQYF
>TRBV6-6|few|TRBD1|TRBJ1-1
CASSWDRGTEAFF
>TRBV9|NA|NA|TRBJ2-3
CASSINLRDSSTDTQYF
>TRBV5-6|NA|TRBD2|TRBJ2-3
CASSYPGLATTDTQYF
>TRBV27|NA|NA|TRBJ1-2
CASSLGGAGGYTF
>TRBV9|once|NA|TRBJ2-1
CASRSGYSSNEQFF
>TRBV19|NA|NA|TRBJ1-5
CASSTSGGLAAKVQHF
>TRBV1|NA|NA|TRBJ2-1
CTSSQEGAENNEQFF
>TRBV2|NA|NA|TRBJ1-4
CASRTGTRDGEKLFF
>TRBV7-2|NA|NA|TRBJ1-1
CASSLGARAYTEAFF
>TRBV7-2|NA|NA|TRBJ2-7
CASSSVYGEQYF
>TRBV28|NA|NA|TRBJ1-5
CASSLFSGQKDYSNQPQHF
>TRBV7-3|NA|NA|TRBJ1-1
CASSLDIMNTEAFF
>TRBV11-3|NA|TRBD2|TRBJ2-1
CASSLGLAGANNEQFF
>TRBV9|NA|TRBD1|TRBJ2-7
CASSEGQNYEQYF
>TRBV2|NA|TRBD1|TRBJ2-2
CASSKQGATGELFF
>TRBV5-6|NA|NA|TRBJ2-7
CASSLVSDRPYEQYF
>TRBV5-1|NA|TRBD2|TRBJ2-2
CASSPALADTGELFF
>TRBV5-1|once|NA|TRBJ1-2
CASSLALDSTYGYTF